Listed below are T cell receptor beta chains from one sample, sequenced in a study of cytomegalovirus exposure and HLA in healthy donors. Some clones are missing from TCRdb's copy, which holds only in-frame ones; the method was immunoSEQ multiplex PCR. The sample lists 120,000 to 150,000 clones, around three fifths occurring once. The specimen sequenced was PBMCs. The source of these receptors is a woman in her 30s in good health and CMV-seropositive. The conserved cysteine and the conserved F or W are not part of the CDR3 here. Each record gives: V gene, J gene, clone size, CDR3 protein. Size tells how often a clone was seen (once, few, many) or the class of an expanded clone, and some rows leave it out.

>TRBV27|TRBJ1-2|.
ASSFGRGSYGYT
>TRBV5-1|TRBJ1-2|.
ASSGGTVYGYT
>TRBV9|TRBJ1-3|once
ASSATGLPSGNTIY
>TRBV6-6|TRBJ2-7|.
ASSYSPLHEQY
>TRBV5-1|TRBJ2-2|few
ASSLGTENTGELF
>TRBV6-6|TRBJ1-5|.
ASGPYSNQPQH
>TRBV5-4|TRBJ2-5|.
ASSYRDSNQETQY
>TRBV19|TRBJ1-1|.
ASSIWDRMNTEAF
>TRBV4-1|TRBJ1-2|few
ASSQGEVGVDYGYT
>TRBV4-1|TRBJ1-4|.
ASKRGRGERLTNEKLF
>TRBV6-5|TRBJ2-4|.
ASSYMGLEY
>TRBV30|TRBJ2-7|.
AWTPLGQAGYEQY
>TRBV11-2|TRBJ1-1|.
ASSVGQNTEAF
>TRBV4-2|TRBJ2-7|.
ASSQDYLETREQY
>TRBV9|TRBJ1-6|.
ASSVLCVGAPRAPLH
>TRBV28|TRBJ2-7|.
ASRRDSTYEQY
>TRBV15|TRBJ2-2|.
ATSRVSGTAATGELF
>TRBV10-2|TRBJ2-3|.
ASSEPETSGSTDTQY
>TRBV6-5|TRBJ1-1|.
ASSYSGPLNTEAF
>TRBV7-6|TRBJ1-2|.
ASSTTGSDGYT
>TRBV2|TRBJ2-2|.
ASSMRDSPNTGELF
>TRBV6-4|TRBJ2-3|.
ASSAETGTHTQY
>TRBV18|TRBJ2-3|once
ASSTRTSGTDTQY
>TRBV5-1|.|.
ASSSEGLAGPDYEQY
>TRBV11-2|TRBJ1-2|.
ASSFLRVSSYGYT
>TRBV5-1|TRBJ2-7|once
ASSLMLAGVDEQY
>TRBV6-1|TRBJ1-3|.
ASSGRWSGNTIY
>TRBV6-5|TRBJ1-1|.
ASNIRGNTEAF
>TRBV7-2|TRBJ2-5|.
ASSFRGQETQY
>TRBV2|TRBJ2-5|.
ASQTSGGPETQY
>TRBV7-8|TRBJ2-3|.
ASSLRSAMSTDTQY
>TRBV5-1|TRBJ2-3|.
ASSLGGSRTDTQY
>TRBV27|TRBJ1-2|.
ASSLQEGGGSYGYT
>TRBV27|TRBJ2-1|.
ASKIFPDREDEQF
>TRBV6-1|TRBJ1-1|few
ASSDTGEATEAF
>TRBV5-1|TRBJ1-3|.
ASSSVTGQGISGNTIY
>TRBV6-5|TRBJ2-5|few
ASSYDLARSRETQY
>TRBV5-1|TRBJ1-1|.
ASSPPLQGMNTEAF
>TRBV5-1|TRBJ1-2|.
ASSSQEGYGYT
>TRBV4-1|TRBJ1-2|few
ASSQTFSDRAKNYGYT